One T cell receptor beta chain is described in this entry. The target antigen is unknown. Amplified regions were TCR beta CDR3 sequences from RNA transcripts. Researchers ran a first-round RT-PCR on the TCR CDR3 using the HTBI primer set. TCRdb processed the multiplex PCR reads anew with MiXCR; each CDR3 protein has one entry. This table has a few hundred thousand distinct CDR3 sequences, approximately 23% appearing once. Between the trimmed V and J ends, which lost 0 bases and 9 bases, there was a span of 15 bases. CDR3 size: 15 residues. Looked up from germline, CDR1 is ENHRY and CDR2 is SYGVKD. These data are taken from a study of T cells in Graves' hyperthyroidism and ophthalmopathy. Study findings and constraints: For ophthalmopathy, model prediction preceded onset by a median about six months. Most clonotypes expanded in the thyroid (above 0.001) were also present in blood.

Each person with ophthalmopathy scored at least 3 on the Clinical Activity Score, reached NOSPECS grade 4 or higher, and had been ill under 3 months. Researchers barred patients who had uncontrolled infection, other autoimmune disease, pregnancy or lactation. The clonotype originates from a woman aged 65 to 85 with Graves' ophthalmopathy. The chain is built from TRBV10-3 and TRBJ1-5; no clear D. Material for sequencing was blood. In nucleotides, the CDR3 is TGTGCCATCAGTGAGTCGGAGCCGGAGGCCCGGCCCCAGCATTTT. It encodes CAISESEPEARPQHF.